This entry lists 3 T cell receptor beta chains sequenced from one sample in a study of blood T cell repertoires in COVID-19. Libraries were prepared by immunoSEQ multiplex PCR; TCRdb keeps only in-frame clonotypes and omits some of them. The sample contains about 260,000 clones, 90% of which appear only once. The sample consisted of peripheral blood. Receptor source: a woman between 40 and 55 years old with acute or convalescent COVID-19.

This clone was observed a few times. V is TRBV6-5 and J is TRBJ2-7; TRBD1 matches at 8 bases. There are 15 residues in the CDR3. Germline V gene sequence: CDR1 MNHEY, CDR2 SVGAGI. The junction had 11 bases not matched to a gene; V was cut back by 9 bases and J by 1 base. This chain's CDR3 is CASRKSGQESYEQYV. Written as DNA, the CDR3 is TGTGCCAGTCGTAAATCGGGACAGGAGTCCTACGAGCAGTACGTC.

The chain recombines TRBV5-1 with TRBJ1-2, with 9 bases identical to TRBD1. CDR3 length equals 15 residues. Trimming cost V 2 bases and J 6 bases; bases outside gene matches: 8. Germline CDR1 and CDR2: SGHRS and YFSETQ. CDR3 bases: TGCGCCAGCAGCTTTTCCACACAGGGGGCGAATGGCTACACCTTC. It is translated as CASSFSTQGANGYTF.

The J gene is TRBJ1-5, the V gene TRBV3-1 (or the pseudogene TRBV3-2); D might be TRBD1 (5 bases). Trimming left V 1 base short and J 2 bases short, with 12 bases between. Looked up from germline, CDR1 is LGHDT and CDR2 is YNNKEL (reference sequence). The CDR3 contains 16 residues. In DNA form, the CDR3 reads TGTGCCAGCAGCCAAGGGGTAGGGGCGGGCAATCAGCCCCAGCATTTT. Translating gives CASSQGVGAGNQPQHF.